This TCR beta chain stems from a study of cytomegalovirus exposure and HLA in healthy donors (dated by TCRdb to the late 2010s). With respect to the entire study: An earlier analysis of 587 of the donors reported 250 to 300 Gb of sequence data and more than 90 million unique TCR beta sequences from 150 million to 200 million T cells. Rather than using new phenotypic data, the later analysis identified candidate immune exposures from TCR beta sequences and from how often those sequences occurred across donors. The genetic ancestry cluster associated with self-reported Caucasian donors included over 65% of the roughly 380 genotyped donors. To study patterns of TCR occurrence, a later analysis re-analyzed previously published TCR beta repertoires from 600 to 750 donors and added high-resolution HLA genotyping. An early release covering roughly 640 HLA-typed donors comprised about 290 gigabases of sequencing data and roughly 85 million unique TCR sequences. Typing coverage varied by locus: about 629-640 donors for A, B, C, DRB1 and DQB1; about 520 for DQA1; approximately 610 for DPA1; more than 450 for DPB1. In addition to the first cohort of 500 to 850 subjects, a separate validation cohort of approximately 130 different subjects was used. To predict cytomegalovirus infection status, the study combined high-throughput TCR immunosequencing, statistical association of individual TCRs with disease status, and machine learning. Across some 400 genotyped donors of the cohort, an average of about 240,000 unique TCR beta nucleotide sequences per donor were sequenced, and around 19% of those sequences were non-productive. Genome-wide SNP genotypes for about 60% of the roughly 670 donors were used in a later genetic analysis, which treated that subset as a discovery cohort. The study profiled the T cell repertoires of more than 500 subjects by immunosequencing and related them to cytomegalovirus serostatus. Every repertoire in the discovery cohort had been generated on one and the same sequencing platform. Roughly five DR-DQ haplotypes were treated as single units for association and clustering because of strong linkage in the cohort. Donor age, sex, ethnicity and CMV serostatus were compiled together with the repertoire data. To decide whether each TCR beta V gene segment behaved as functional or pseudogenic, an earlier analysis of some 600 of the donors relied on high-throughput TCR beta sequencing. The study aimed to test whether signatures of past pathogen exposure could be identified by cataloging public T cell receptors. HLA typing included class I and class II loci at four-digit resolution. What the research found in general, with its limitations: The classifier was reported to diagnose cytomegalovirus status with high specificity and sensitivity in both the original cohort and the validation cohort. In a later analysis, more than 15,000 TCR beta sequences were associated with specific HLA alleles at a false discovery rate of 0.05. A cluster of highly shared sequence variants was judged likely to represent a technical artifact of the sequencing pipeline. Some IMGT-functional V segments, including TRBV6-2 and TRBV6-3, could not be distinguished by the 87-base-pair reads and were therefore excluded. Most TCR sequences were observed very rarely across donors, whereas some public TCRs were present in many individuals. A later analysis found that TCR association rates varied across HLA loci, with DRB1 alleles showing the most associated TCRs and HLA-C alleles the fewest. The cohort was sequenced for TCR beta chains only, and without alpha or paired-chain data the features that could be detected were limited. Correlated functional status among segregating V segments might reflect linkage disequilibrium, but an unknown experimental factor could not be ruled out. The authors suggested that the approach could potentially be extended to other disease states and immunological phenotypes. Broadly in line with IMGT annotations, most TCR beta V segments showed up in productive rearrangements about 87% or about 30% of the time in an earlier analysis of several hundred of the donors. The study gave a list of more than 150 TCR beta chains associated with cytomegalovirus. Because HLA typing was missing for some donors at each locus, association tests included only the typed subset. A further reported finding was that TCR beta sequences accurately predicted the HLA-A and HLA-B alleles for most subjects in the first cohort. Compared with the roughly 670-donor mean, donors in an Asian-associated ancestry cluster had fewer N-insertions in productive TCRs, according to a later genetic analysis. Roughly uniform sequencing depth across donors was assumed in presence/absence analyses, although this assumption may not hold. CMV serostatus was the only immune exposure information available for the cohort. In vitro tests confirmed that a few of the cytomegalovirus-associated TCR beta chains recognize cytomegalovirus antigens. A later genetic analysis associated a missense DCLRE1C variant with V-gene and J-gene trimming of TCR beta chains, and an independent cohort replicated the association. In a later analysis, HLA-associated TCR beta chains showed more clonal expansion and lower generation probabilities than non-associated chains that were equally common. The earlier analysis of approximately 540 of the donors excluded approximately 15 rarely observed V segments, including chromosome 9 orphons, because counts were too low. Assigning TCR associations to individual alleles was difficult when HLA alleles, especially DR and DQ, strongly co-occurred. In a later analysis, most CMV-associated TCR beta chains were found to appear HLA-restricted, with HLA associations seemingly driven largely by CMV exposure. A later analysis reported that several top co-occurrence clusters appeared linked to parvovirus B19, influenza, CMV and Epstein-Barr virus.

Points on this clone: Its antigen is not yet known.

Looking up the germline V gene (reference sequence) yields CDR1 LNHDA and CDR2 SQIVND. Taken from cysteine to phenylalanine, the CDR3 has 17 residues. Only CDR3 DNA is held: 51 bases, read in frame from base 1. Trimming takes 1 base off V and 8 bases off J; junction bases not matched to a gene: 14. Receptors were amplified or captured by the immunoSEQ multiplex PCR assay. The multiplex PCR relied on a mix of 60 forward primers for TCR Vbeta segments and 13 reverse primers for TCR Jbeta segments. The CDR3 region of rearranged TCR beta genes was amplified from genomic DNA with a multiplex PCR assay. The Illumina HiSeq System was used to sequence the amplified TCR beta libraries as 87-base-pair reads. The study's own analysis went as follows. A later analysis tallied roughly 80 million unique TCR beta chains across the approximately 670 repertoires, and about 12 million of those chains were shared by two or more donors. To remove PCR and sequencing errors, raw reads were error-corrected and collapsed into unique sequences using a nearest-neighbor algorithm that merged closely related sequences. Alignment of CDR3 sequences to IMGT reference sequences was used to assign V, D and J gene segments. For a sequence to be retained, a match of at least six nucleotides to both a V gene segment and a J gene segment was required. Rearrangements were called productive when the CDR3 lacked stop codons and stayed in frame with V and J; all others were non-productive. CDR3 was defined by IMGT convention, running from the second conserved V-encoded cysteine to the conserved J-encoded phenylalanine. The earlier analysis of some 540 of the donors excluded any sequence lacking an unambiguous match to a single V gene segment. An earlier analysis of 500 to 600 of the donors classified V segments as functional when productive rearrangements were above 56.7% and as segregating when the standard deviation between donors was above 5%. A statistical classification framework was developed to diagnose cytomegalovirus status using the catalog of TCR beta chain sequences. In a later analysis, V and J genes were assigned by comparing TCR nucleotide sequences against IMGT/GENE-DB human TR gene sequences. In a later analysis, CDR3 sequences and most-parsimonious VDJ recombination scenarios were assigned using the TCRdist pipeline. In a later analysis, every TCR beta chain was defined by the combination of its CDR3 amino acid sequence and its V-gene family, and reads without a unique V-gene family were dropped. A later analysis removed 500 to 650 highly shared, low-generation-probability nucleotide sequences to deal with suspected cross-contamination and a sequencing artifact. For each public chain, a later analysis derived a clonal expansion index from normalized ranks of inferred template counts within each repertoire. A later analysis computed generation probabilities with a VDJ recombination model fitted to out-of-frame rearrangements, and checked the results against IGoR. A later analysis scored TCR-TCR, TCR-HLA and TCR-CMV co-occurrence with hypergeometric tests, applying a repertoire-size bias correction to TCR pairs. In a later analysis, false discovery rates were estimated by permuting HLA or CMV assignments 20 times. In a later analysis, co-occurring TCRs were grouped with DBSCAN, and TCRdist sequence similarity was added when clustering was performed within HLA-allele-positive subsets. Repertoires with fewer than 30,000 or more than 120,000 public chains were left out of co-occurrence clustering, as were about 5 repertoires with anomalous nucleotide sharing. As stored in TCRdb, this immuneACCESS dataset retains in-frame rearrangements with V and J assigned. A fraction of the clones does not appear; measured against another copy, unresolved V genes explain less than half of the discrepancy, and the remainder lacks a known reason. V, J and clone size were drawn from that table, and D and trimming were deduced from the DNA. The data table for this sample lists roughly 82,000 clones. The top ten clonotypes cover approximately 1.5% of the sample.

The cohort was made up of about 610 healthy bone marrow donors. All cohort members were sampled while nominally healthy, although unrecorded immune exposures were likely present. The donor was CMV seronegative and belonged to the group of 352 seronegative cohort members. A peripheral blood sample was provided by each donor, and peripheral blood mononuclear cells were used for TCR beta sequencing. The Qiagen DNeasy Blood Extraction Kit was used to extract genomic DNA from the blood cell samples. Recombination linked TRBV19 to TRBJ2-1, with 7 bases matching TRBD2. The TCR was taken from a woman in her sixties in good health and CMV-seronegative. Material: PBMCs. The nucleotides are TGTGCCAGTAGTATAGGAGAAGGGGCGGGAGCAAGGGATGAGCAGTTCTTC. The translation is CASSIGEGAGARDEQFF.